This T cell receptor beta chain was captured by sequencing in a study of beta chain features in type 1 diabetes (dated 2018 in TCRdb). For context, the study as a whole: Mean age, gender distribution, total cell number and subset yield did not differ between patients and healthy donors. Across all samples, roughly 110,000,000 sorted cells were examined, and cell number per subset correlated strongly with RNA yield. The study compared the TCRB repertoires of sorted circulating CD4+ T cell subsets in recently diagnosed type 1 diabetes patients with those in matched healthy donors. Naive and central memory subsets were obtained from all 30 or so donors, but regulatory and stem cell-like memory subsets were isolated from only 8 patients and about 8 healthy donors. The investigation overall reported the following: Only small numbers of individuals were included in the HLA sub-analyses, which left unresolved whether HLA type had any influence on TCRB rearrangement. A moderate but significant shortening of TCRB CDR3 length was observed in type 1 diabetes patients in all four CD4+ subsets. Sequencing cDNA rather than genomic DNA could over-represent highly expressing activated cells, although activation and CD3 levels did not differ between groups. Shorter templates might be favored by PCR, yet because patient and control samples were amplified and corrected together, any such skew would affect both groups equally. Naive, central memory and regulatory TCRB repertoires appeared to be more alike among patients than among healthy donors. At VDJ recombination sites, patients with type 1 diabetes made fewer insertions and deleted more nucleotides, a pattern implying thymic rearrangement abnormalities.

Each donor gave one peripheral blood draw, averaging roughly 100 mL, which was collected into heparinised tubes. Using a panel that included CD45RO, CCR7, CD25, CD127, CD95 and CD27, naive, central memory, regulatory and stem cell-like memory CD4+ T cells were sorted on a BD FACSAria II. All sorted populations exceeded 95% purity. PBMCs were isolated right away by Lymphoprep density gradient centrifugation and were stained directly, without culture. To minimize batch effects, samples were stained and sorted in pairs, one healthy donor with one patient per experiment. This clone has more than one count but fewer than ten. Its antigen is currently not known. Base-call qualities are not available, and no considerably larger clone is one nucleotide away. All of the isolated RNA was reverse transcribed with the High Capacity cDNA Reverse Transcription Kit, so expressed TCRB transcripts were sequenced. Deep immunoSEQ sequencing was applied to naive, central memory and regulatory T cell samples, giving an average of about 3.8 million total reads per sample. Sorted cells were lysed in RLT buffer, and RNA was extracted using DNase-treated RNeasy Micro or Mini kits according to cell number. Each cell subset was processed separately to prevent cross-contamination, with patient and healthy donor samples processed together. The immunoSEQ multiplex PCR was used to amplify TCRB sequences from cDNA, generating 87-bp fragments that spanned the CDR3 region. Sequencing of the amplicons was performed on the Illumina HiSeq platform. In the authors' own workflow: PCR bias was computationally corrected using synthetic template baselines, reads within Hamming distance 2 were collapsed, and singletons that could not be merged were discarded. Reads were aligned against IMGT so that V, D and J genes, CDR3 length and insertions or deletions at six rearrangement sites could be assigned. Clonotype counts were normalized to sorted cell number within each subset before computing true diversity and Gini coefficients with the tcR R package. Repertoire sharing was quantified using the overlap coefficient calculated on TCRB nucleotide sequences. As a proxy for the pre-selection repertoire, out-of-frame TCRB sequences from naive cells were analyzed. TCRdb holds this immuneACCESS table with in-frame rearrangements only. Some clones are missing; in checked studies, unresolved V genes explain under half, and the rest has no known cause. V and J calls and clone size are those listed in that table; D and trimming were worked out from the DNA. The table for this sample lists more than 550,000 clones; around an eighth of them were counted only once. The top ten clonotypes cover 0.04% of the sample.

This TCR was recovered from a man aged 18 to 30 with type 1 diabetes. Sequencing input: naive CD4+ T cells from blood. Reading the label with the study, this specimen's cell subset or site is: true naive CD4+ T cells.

The nucleotide sequence is given as TGTGCCAGCAGCCCGGACAGGGACGAGCAGTACTTC. It codes for CASSPDRDEQYF. The rearranged chain carries TRBV5-4 and TRBJ2-7; TRBD1 fits 8 bases in the junction. V trim: 4 bases; J trim: 5 bases; unmatched bases: 2. Taken from cysteine to phenylalanine, the CDR3 has 12 residues. Kept here is only the CDR3 DNA, which spans 36 bases and is read in frame from base 1. The germline V gene encodes CDR1 SGHNT and CDR2 YYREEE (reference sequence). Reference TRBV5-4 and TRBJ2-7 genes cover what lies past the CDR3, so the full variable domain is ETGVTQSPTHLIKTRGQQVTLRCSSQSGHNTVSWYQQALGQGPQFIFQYYREEENGRGNFPPRFSGLQFPNYSSELNVNALELDDSALYLCASSPDRDEQYFGPGTRLTVT.